The clone carrying this T cell receptor beta chain was found a few times. The same CDR3 is also encoded by other DNA sequences in this sample. These data originate in a study of beta chain features in type 1 diabetes. The sequenced template was cDNA made from the entire isolated RNA. Produced via immunoSEQ multiplex PCR; TCRdb's table is partial and in-frame only. The sample has about 620,000 clones; less than 20% are singletons. CDR3 size: 14 residues. From germline, CDR1 is SGHNT and CDR2 YYREEE (reference sequence). The V and J ends lost 0 bases and 1 base respectively, with 7 bases between them. This TCR was sampled from a man aged 18 to 29 in good health. Sequencing was carried out using naive CD4+ T cells from blood. The V gene is TRBV5-4, the J gene TRBJ2-5; possibly TRBD1 for D (5 bases). The CDR3 DNA reads as TGTGCCAGCAGCTTGGGGCAGGGCCAAGAGACCCAGTACTTC. It encodes CASSLGQGQETQYF.